A selection of T cell receptor beta chains follows, all from one sample in a study of T cells in Graves' hyperthyroidism and ophthalmopathy. TCRdb reprocessed the multiplex PCR reads via MiXCR and lists one record per CDR3 protein. The sample has around 360,000 distinct CDR3 sequences; around 15% are singletons. Material: blood. The receptor set was obtained from a woman aged 55-69 years with Graves' ophthalmopathy. The CDR3 runs from the conserved cysteine through the conserved F or W. A D gene is named only where the DNA matches it firmly. A row's size may be missing; if present it is once, few, many or a size class.

d_gene | j_gene | abundance | v_gene | CDR3aa | CDR3nt
. | TRBJ2-4 | few | TRBV12-3/TRBV12-4 | CASSEAVNIQYF | TGTGCCAGCAGTGAAGCGGTTAACATTCAGTACTTC
TRBD2 | TRBJ2-3 | . | TRBV2 | CASSAVAGGGTDTQYF | TGTGCCAGCAGTGCGGTAGCGGGAGGTGGCACAGATACGCAGTATTTT
TRBD2 | TRBJ2-3 | . | TRBV6-2/TRBV6-3 | CASSYIPGQPGLAGGTDTQYF | TGTGCCAGCAGTTACATCCCGGGACAACCGGGACTAGCGGGAGGCACAGATACGCAGTATTTT
. | TRBJ2-3 | many | TRBV2 | CASRDWRGDTQYF | TGTGCCAGCAGGGACTGGAGGGGAGATACGCAGTATTTT
TRBD2 | TRBJ2-1 | many | TRBV12-3/TRBV12-4 | CASSFRAGGPYEQFF | TGTGCCAGCAGTTTTAGAGCGGGAGGGCCCTATGAGCAGTTCTTC
TRBD2 | TRBJ2-3 | few | TRBV24-1 | CATSDLDLAGDPDTQYF | TGTGCCACCAGTGATTTAGATTTAGCGGGAGACCCAGATACGCAGTATTTT
. | TRBJ2-1 | . | TRBV5-1 | CASSLVSGDNGQFF | TGCGCCAGCAGCTTGGTTAGCGGAGACAATGGGCAGTTCTTC
. | TRBJ2-7 | few | TRBV4-1 | CASRPVRDNAYEQYF | TGCGCCAGCAGACCTGTCCGGGACAACGCCTACGAGCAGTACTTC
. | TRBJ1-2 | many | TRBV7-3 | CASSLTLEDGYTF | TGTGCCAGCAGCTTAACTTTGGAAGATGGCTACACCTTC
. | TRBJ2-1 | many | TRBV5-5 | CASSLGPERVAEQFF | TGTGCCAGCAGCTTGGGCCCGGAACGGGTGGCTGAGCAGTTCTTC
TRBD2 | TRBJ2-3 | few | TRBV3-1 | CASSLRTSGRVYTDTQYF | TGTGCCAGCAGCCTCCGGACTAGCGGGAGGGTTTACACAGATACGCAGTATTTT
TRBD1 | TRBJ1-6 | . | TRBV20-1 | CSAWDRRANSPPHF | TGCAGTGCTTGGGACAGAAGGGCTAATTCACCCCCCCACTTT
. | TRBJ1-3 | . | TRBV5-4 | CASSSKQGPGNTIYF | TGTGCCAGCAGCTCAAAACAGGGCCCTGGAAACACCATATATTTT
. | TRBJ2-7 | few | TRBV12-5 | CASGRKRQSYEQYF | TGTGCTAGTGGTCGCAAGCGACAGTCTTACGAGCAGTACTTC
TRBD1 | TRBJ2-1 | many | TRBV28 | CASTDQGAIHEQFF | TGTGCCAGCACAGACCAGGGGGCAATCCATGAGCAGTTCTTC
TRBD1 | TRBJ1-5 | many | TRBV28 | CVTGTGLTQPQHF | TGTGTCACCGGGACAGGGTTGACTCAGCCCCAGCATTTT
TRBD1 | TRBJ2-3 | few | TRBV5-1 | CASSHGDSRADTQYF | TGCGCCAGCAGCCACGGGGACAGTCGCGCAGATACGCAGTATTTT
. | TRBJ1-2 | many | TRBV6-6 | CASSYGAGGTYGYTF | TGTGCCAGCAGTTACGGTGCGGGGGGGACCTATGGCTACACCTTC
TRBD2 | TRBJ2-4 | many | TRBV3-1 | CASSRTSLVAKNIQYF | TGTGCCAGCAGCCGGACTAGCCTAGTAGCCAAAAACATTCAGTACTTC
TRBD2 | TRBJ2-1 | . | TRBV12-5 | CASGLAGGGEQFF | TGTGCTAGTGGTTTGGCGGGGGGAGGTGAGCAGTTCTTC
TRBD2 | TRBJ2-1 | many | TRBV5-1 | CASSSLAGNANEQFF | TGCGCCAGCAGCTCCTTAGCGGGCAACGCCAATGAGCAGTTCTTC
. | TRBJ2-1 | many | TRBV6-1 | CASRDGTSGYNEQFF | TGTGCCAGCAGAGATGGGACTTCAGGGTACAATGAGCAGTTCTTC
. | TRBJ2-1 | . | TRBV7-3 | CASSLPGVGQEQFF | TGTGCCAGCAGCTTACCGGGCGTAGGGCAGGAGCAGTTCTTC
TRBD1 | TRBJ2-1 | many | TRBV5-1 | CASSLGTGGQEQFF | TGCGCCAGCAGCTTGGGGACAGGGGGTCAAGAGCAGTTCTTC
. | TRBJ2-1 | . | TRBV9 | CASSAISYNEQFF | TGTGCCAGCAGCGCGATTTCCTACAATGAGCAGTTCTTC
TRBD2 | TRBJ2-5 | few | TRBV7-2 | CASSLAPWGLSAGGRAETQYF | TGTGCCAGCAGCTTAGCGCCTTGGGGGTTATCGGCGGGGGGAAGGGCGGAGACCCAGTACTTC
. | TRBJ2-1 | many | TRBV15 | CATSTLMDSYNEQFF | TGTGCCACCAGCACTCTAATGGACTCCTACAATGAGCAGTTCTTC